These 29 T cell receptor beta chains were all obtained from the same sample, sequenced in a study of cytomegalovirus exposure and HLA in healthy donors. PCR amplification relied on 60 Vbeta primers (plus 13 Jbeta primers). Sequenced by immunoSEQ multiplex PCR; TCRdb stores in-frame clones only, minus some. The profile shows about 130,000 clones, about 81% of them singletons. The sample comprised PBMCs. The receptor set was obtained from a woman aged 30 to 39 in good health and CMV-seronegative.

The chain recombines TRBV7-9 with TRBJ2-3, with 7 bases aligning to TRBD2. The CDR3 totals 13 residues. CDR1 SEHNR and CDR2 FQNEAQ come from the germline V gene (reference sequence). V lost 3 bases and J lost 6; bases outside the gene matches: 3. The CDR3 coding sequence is TGTGCCAGCAGCTTTTGGGGGGGTGATACGCAGTATTTT. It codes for CASSFWGGDTQYF.

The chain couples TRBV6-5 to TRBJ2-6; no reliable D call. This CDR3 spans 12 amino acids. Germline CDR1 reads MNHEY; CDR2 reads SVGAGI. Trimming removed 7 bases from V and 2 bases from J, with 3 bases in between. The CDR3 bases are TGTGCCAGCACTGCTGGGGCCAACGTCCTGACTTTC. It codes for CASTAGANVLTF.

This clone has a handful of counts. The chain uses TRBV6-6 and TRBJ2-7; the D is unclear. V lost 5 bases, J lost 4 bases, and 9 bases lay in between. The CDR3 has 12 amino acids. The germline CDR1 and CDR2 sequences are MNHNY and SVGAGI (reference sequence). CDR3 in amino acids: CASSPSVYEQYF. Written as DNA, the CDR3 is TGTGCCAGCAGTCCCTCCGTATACGAGCAGTACTTC.

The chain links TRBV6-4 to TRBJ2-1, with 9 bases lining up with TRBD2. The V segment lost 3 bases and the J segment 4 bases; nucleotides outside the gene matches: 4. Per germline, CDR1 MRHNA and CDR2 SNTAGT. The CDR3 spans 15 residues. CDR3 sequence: CASSDVAGEYNEQFF. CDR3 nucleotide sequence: TGTGCCAGCAGTGATGTAGCGGGGGAGTACAATGAGCAGTTCTTC.

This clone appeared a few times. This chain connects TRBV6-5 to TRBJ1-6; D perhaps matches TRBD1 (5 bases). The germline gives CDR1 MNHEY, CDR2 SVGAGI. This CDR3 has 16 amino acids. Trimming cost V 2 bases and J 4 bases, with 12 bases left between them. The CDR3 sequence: CASSYVQGHYNSPLHF. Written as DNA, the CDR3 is TGTGCCAGCAGTTACGTCCAGGGCCATTATAATTCACCCCTCCACTTT.

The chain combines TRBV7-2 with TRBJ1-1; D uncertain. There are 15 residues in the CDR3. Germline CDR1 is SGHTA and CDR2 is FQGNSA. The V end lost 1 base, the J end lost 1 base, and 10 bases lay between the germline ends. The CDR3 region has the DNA TGTGCCAGCAGCTTAGTAGCGGGAAGGAACACTGAAGCTTTCTTT. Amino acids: CASSLVAGRNTEAFF.

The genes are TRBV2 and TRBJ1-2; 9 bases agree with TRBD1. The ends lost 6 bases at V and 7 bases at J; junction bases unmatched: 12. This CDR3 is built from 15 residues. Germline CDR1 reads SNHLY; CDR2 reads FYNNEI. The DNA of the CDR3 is TGTGCCAGCAGGGGAACCGGGGGGACAGGGATTGGCTACACCTTC. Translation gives CASRGTGGTGIGYTF.

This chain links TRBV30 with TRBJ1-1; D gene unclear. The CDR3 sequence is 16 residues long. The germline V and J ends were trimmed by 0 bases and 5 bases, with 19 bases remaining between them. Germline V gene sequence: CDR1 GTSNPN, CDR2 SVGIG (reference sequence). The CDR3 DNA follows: TGTGCCTGGAGTGTAGGGCTCATGAGGGTAGGGACTGAAGCTTTCTTT. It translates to CAWSVGLMRVGTEAFF. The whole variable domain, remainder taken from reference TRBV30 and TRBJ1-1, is SQTIHQWPATLVQPVGSPLSLECTVEGTSNPNLYWYRQAAGRGLQLLFYSVGIGQISSEVPQNLSASRPQDRQFILSSKKLLLSDSGFYLCAWSVGLMRVGTEAFFGQGTRLTVV.

CDR3: CASSQERNTGELFF. The DNA of the CDR3 is TGTGCCAGCAGCCAAGAGCGGAACACCGGGGAGCTGTTTTTT. The genes are TRBV4-2 and TRBJ2-2; no definite D call. Trimming took 0 bases from V and 1 from J, leaving 3 bases between them. Germline CDR1 and CDR2: LGHNA and YNFKEQ. This CDR3 is built from 14 residues.

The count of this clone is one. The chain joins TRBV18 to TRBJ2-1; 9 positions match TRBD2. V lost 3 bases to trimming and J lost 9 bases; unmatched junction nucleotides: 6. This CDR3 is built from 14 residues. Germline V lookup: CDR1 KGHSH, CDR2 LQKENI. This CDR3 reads CASSPAGGPGEQFF. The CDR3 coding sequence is TGTGCCAGCTCACCGGCGGGAGGGCCGGGTGAGCAGTTCTTC.

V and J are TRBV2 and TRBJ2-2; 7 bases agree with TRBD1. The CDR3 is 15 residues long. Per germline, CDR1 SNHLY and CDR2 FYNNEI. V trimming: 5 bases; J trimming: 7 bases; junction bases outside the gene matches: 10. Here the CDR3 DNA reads TGTGCCAGCAGTCCGACAGGGTTCGCAGGCGGGGAGCTGTTTTTT. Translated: CASSPTGFAGGELFF.

The CDR3 here is CASSDLGQSYEQYF. The CDR3 bases are TGTGCCAGCAGTGATCTAGGACAGTCCTACGAGCAGTACTTC. The chain couples TRBV2 to TRBJ2-7; perhaps TRBD1 as D (6 bases). The CDR3 runs to 14 residues. The V gene lost 3 bases and the J gene lost 1 base, with 10 bases spanning the gap. Germline CDR1 reads SNHLY; CDR2 reads FYNNEI.

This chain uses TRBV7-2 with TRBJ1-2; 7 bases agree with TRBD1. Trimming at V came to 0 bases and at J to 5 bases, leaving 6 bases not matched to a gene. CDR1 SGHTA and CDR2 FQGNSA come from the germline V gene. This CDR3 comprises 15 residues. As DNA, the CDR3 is TGTGCCAGCAGCTTAGCAAGGGACAGTATTTATGGCTACACCTTC. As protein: CASSLARDSIYGYTF.

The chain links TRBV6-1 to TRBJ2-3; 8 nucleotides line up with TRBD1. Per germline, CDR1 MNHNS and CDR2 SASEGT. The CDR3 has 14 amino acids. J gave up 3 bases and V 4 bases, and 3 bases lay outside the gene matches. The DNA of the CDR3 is TGTGCCAGCAGTGGGACAGGGTGGACAGATACGCAGTATTTT. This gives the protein CASSGTGWTDTQYF.

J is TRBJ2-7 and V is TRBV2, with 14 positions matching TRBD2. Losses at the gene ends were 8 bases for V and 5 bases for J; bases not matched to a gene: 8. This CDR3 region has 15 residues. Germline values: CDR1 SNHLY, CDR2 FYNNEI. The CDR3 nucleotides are TGTGCCAGCTCCGGGCGGGGACTAGCGGGAGACGAGCAGTACTTC. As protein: CASSGRGLAGDEQYF.

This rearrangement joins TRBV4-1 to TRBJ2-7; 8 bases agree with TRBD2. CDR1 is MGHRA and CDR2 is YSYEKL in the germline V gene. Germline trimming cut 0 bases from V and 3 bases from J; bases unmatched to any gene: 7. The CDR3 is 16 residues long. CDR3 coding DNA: TGCGCCAGCAGCCAAGATCCAGCGGGAGAATACTACGAGCAGTACTTC. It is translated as CASSQDPAGEYYEQYF.

As DNA, the CDR3 is TGCGCCAGCAGCTTAGGGACTAGCGGAAGACTGGATGAGCAGTTCTTC. Its translation: CASSLGTSGRLDEQFF. The J gene is TRBJ2-1, the V gene TRBV4-1, with TRBD2 matching over 11 bases. V gave up 5 bases and J gave up 8 bases; unmatched junction bases: 11. This CDR3 is 16 amino acids long. The germline V gene encodes CDR1 MGHRA and CDR2 YSYEKL.

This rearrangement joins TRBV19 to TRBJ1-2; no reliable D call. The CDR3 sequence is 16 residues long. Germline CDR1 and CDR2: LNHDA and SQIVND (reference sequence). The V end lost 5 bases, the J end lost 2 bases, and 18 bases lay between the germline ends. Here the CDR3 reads CASSLYSPGTNYGYTF. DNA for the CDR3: TGTGCCAGTAGTCTCTACTCCCCGGGAACCAACTATGGCTACACCTTC.

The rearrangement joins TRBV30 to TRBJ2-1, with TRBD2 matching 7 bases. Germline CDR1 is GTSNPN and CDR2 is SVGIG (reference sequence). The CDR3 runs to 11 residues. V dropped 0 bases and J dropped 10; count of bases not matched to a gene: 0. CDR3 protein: CAWSVLAEQFF. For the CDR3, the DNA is TGTGCCTGGAGTGTACTAGCGGAGCAGTTCTTC.

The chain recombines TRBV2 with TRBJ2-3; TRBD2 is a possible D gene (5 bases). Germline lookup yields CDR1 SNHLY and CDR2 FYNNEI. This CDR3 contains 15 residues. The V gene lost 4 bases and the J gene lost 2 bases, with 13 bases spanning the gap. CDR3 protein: CASSGGSWSTDTQYF. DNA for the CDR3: TGTGCCAGCAGTGGAGGGAGTTGGTCCACAGATACGCAGTATTTT. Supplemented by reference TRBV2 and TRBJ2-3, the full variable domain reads EPEVTQTPSHQVTQMGQEVILRCVPISNHLYFYWYRQILGQKVEFLVSFYNNEISEKSEIFDDQFSVERPDGSNFTLKIRSTKLEDSAMYFCASSGGSWSTDTQYFGPGTRLTVL.

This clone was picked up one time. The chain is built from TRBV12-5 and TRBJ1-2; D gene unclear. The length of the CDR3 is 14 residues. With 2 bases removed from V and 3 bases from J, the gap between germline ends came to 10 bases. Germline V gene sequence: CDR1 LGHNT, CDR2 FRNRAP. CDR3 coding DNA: TGTGCTAGTGGTTTGCCGCATACAGACTATGGCTACACCTTC. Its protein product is CASGLPHTDYGYTF.

In DNA, the CDR3 is TGTGCCAGCAGCTCTTCAGGTTACAATGAGCAGTTCTTC. The encoded protein is CASSSSGYNEQFF. The chain carries TRBV11-3 and TRBJ2-1, with no clear D. The germline gives CDR1 SGHNT, CDR2 YENEEA. With 4 bases removed from V and 4 bases from J, the gap between germline ends came to 8 bases. This CDR3 comprises 13 residues.

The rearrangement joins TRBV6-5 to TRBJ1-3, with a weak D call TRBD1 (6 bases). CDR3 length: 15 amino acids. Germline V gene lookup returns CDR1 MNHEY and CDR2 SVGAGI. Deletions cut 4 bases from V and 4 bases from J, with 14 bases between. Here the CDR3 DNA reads TGTGCCAGCAGTTGGGGCAGGGGTTACGGAAACACCATATATTTT. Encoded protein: CASSWGRGYGNTIYF.

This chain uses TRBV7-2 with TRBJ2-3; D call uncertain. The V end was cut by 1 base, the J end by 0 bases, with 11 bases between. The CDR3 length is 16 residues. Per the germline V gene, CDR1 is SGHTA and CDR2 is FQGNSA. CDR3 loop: CASSLGAVRSTDTQYF. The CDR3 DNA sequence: TGTGCCAGCAGCTTAGGGGCAGTCCGCAGCACAGATACGCAGTATTTT.

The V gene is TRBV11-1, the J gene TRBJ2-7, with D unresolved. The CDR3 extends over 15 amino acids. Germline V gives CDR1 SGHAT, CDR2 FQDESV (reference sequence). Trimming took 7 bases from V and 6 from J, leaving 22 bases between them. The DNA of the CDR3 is TGTGCCAGCACTCAGAACCCATTGGTGGCAGGCGAGCAGTACTTC. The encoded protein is CASTQNPLVAGEQYF.

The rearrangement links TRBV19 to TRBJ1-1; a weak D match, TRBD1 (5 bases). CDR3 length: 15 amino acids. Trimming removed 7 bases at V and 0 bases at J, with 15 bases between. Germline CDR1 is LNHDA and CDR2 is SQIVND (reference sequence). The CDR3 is CASKFSNRLNTEAFF. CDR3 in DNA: TGTGCCAGTAAGTTTAGTAACAGGCTGAACACTGAAGCTTTCTTT.

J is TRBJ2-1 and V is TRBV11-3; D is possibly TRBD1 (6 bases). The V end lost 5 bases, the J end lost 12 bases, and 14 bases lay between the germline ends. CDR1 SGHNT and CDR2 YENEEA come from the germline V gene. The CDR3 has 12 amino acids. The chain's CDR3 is CASSGQFKGQFF. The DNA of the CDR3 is TGTGCCAGCAGCGGACAGTTTAAGGGGCAGTTCTTC.

CDR3 DNA: TGTGCCAGAAGCTTGGGCAGGTTCGATCAGCGGGTTTATGGCTACACCTTC. Translated, it gives CARSLGRFDQRVYGYTF. V usage is TRBV5-3 and J usage is TRBJ1-2; D unresolved. TRBV5-3 is an ORF for which the function is uncertain. V was trimmed by 0 bases and J by 5 bases, leaving 20 bases between them. CDR3 size: 17 residues.

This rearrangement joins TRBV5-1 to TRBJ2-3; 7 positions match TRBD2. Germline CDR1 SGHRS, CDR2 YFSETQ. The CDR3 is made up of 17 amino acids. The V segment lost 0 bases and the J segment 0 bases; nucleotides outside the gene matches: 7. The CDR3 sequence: CASSLALGGSSTDTQYF. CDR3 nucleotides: TGCGCCAGCAGCTTGGCCCTGGGCGGGAGTAGCACAGATACGCAGTATTTT.